The 21 T cell receptor beta chains below all came from one sample that was sequenced in a study of blood T cell repertoires in COVID-19. Libraries were prepared by immunoSEQ multiplex PCR; TCRdb keeps only in-frame clonotypes and omits some of them. This sample carries tens of thousands of clones, around 91% of them seen once, and the ten largest clones take 18%. The sample taken for sequencing was peripheral blood. These receptors came from a woman aged 55 to 70 with COVID-19, enrolled during active disease.

The chain uses TRBV5-1 and TRBJ1-1, with a possible D match to TRBD1 (6 bases). Trimming stripped 2 bases from V and 5 bases from J, with 22 bases between. Germline V gives CDR1 SGHRS, CDR2 YFSETQ. The length of the CDR3 is 17 residues. The CDR3 protein is CASSFGIGGGPGTEAFF. The CDR3 DNA reads as TGCGCCAGCAGCTTCGGCATAGGCGGGGGGCCGGGGACTGAAGCTTTCTTT.

The chain employs TRBV4-2 and TRBJ2-1; 8 positions agree with TRBD2. The CDR3 is made up of 18 amino acids. CDR1 and CDR2 (germline): LGHNA, YNFKEQ. V lost 4 bases, J lost 6 bases, and 17 bases stayed unmatched. CDR3 sequence reads: CASSPRPTGTSSLNEQFF. CDR3 sequence (DNA): TGTGCCAGCAGCCCGCGACCAACCGGGACTAGTTCTCTCAATGAGCAGTTCTTC.

The V call is TRBV5-8, the J call TRBJ2-3; tentative D call: TRBD2 (8 bases). The CDR3 contains 17 residues. V lost 1 base and J 4 bases, leaving 19 bases between the germline ends. Germline values: CDR1 SGHTS, CDR2 YDEGEE. CDR3 bases: TGTGCCAGCAGCTTGCGTTTAGGTAGCGGGACAGCAGATACGCAGTATTTT. Protein sequence: CASSLRLGSGTADTQYF.

The rearrangement uses TRBV19 and TRBJ2-5, with TRBD1 matching over 9 bases. Per the germline V gene, CDR1 is LNHDA and CDR2 is SQIVND (reference sequence). Losses at the gene ends were 4 bases for V and 5 bases for J; bases not matched to a gene: 8. The CDR3 length is 15 residues. CDR3 in DNA: TGTGCCAGTAGTACCGGACAGGGGTTTGGGGAGACCCAGTACTTC. This translates into CASSTGQGFGETQYF.

The rearrangement joins TRBV5-4 to TRBJ2-1, with TRBD1 as a possible D gene (5 bases). V was cut by 0 bases and J by 5 bases, with 9 bases left in between. Per the germline V gene, CDR1 is SGHNT and CDR2 is YYREEE (reference sequence). The CDR3 extends over 14 amino acids. In DNA form, the CDR3 reads TGTGCCAGCAGCTTGGGACAGCGAGACAATGAGCAGTTCTTC. Its protein is CASSLGQRDNEQFF.

The chain has TRBV30 and TRBJ2-2; a weak D match, TRBD1 (5 bases). Germline V gene sequence: CDR1 GTSNPN, CDR2 SVGIG (reference sequence). CDR3 length equals 14 residues. Trimming took off 0 bases at V and 8 bases at J, with 13 bases between the two ends. The CDR3 loop reads CAWSVGSGKGELFF. The CDR3 bases are TGTGCCTGGAGTGTTGGGTCAGGGAAAGGGGAGCTGTTTTTT.

This sequence joins TRBV30 and TRBJ1-6, with 9 bases lining up with TRBD1. Germline CDR1 is GTSNPN and CDR2 is SVGIG (reference sequence). Germline trimming cut 1 base from V and 9 bases from J; bases unmatched to any gene: 4. This CDR3 spans 14 amino acids. This chain's CDR3 is CAWSGNRGPSPLHF. The DNA for the CDR3 is TGTGCCTGGAGTGGTAACAGGGGGCCTTCACCCCTCCACTTT.

This chain links TRBV19 with TRBJ2-1, with 9 positions matching TRBD1. Trimming took 5 bases from V and 6 from J; bases not matched to a gene: 8. Germline V gene sequence: CDR1 LNHDA, CDR2 SQIVND (reference sequence). The CDR3 totals 15 residues. CDR3 sequence (DNA): TGTGCCAGTAGTTCCCGGGACAGGGTAGGCAATGAGCAGTTCTTC. It specifies CASSSRDRVGNEQFF.

The chain combines TRBV4-1 with TRBJ1-3; TRBD1 matches at 7 bases. The CDR3 consists of 15 residues. Germline V gene lookup returns CDR1 MGHRA and CDR2 YSYEKL. Unmatched junction bases numbered 4, after V lost 1 base and J lost 4 bases. The CDR3 loop is CASSQGQGTGNTIYF. The DNA for the CDR3 is TGCGCCAGCAGCCAAGGACAGGGAACAGGAAACACCATATATTTT.

This clone was seen a single time. The genes are TRBV3-1 (or the pseudogene TRBV3-2) and TRBJ2-1; a weak D match, TRBD2 (6 bases). Between the trimmed V and J ends, which lost 3 bases and 3 bases, there was a span of 18 bases. The length of the CDR3 is 17 residues. From germline, CDR1 is LGHDT and CDR2 YNNKEL (reference sequence). CDR3 nucleotide sequence: TGTGCCAGCAGCCAGGGGCCCGGGACTCCAGTCTACAATGAGCAGTTCTTC. This codes for CASSQGPGTPVYNEQFF.

The chain recombines TRBV6-5 with TRBJ1-4; D may be TRBD1 (6 bases). Germline CDR1 MNHEY, CDR2 SVGAGI. CDR3 length: 12 amino acids. Trimming removed 2 bases from V and 12 bases from J, with 10 bases in between. The DNA of the CDR3 is TGTGCCAGCAGTTACGGGGCAGGGGAACTGTTTTTT. This sequence encodes CASSYGAGELFF.

The V and J genes are TRBV9 and TRBJ2-7; 7 bases match TRBD1. There are 15 residues in the CDR3. J lost 1 base, V lost 3 bases, and 7 bases had no gene match. Germline V gene lookup returns CDR1 SGDLS and CDR2 YYNGEE. The CDR3 loop reads CASSAQVGQSYEQYF. The CDR3, as DNA: TGTGCCAGCAGCGCCCAGGTGGGACAGTCCTACGAGCAGTACTTC.

The genes are TRBV28 and TRBJ1-6; 7 nucleotides agree with TRBD1. The CDR3 spans 15 residues. Trimming at V came to 4 bases and at J to 10 bases, leaving 10 bases not matched to a gene. Germline V gene sequence: CDR1 MDHEN, CDR2 SYDVKM. DNA for the CDR3: TGTGCCAGCAGTTCCCGGACAGGCGGAGGGTCACCCCTCCACTTT. Amino acids: CASSSRTGGGSPLHF.

This clone was recorded only once. This chain connects TRBV6-6 to TRBJ1-2; 7 nucleotides align to TRBD1. The CDR3 contains 15 residues. Germline V gene sequence: CDR1 MNHNY, CDR2 SVGAGI (reference sequence). V shed 5 bases, J shed 0 bases, and the junction held 6 bases outside the gene matches. CDR3 sequence: CASSATGTANYGYTF. The CDR3 region has the DNA TGTGCCAGCAGTGCGACAGGGACAGCTAACTATGGCTACACCTTC.

This sequence joins TRBV3-1 (or the pseudogene TRBV3-2) and TRBJ2-3; 10 bases are a match to TRBD2. The V gene end was trimmed by 5 bases and the J gene end by 0 bases; junction bases not matched to a gene: 5. Germline loops: CDR1 LGHDT, CDR2 YNNKEL (reference sequence). The CDR3 is 16 residues long. The CDR3 loop is CASSSLAGASTDTQYF. CDR3 coding DNA: TGTGCCAGCAGCTCCCTAGCGGGGGCAAGCACAGATACGCAGTATTTT.

The count of this clone is one. This sequence joins TRBV7-2 and TRBJ2-7, with 13 bases identical to TRBD2. V dropped 5 bases and J dropped 0; count of bases not matched to a gene: 10. This CDR3 is 18 amino acids long. CDR1 and CDR2 from the germline V gene are SGHTA and FQGNSA. CDR3 region: CASSPWTSGSAYSYEQYF. The CDR3 coding sequence is TGTGCCAGCAGCCCCTGGACTAGCGGGAGCGCTTACTCCTACGAGCAGTACTTC.

The gene calls are TRBV4-2 and TRBJ1-1; D ambiguous. Germline CDR1 reads LGHNA; CDR2 reads YNFKEQ. Trimming took 2 bases from V and 1 from J, leaving 11 bases between them. CDR3 size: 15 residues. This CDR3 is CASSQTRRRNTEAFF. The CDR3 DNA reads TGTGCCAGCAGCCAAACACGCCGGAGGAACACTGAAGCTTTCTTT.

The CDR3 loop is CASSPRQGAFSNYGYTF. DNA of the CDR3: TGTGCCAGCAGCCCGAGACAGGGGGCCTTTAGTAACTATGGCTACACCTTC. The chain carries TRBV7-2 and TRBJ1-2; 10 bases fit TRBD1. V shed 5 bases and J 1 base; nucleotides not matched to a gene: 10. Germline V gene lookup returns CDR1 SGHTA and CDR2 FQGNSA. The CDR3 runs 17 residues.

The chain carries TRBV27 and TRBJ2-1, with TRBD2 identical over 9 bases. The CDR3 consists of 15 residues. Germline-derived CDR1 and CDR2 are MNHEY and SMNVEV (reference sequence). V dropped 6 bases and J dropped 2; count of bases not matched to a gene: 5. DNA of the CDR3: TGTGCCAGCAGAAGCCGGACTAGCGCCTACAATGAGCAGTTCTTC. It yields the protein CASRSRTSAYNEQFF.

V usage is TRBV5-5 and J usage is TRBJ1-2, with 8 bases fitting TRBD1. The J segment lost 7 bases and the V segment lost 4 bases, leaving 12 bases of the junction unmatched. Germline-derived CDR1 and CDR2 are SGHKS and YYEKEE (reference sequence). CDR3 length equals 15 residues. The CDR3 region is CASSPRQGPYSGYTF. The CDR3 bases are TGTGCCAGCAGCCCGCGACAGGGGCCCTATAGTGGCTACACCTTC.

The V and J genes are TRBV4-2 and TRBJ1-2; D is unresolved. CDR3 length: 14 amino acids. Trimming stripped 0 bases from V and 0 bases from J, with 5 bases between. Germline lookup yields CDR1 LGHNA and CDR2 YNFKEQ. The DNA for the CDR3 is TGTGCCAGCAGCCAAGACACGGCTAACTATGGCTACACCTTC. As protein: CASSQDTANYGYTF.